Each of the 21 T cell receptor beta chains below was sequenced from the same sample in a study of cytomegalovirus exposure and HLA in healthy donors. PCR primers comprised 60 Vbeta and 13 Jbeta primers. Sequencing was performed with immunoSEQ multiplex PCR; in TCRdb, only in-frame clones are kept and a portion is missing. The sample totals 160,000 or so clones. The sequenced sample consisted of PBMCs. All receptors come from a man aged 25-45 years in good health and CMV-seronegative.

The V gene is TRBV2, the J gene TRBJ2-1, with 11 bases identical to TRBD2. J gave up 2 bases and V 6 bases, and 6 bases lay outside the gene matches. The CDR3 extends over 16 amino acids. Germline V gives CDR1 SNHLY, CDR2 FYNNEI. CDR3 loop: CASRGLSGRAYNEQFF. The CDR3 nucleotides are TGTGCCAGCAGGGGACTTAGCGGGAGGGCCTACAATGAGCAGTTCTTC.

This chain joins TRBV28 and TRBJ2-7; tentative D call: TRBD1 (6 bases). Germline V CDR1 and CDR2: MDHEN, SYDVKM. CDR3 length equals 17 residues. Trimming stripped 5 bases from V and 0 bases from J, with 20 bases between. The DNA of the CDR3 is TGTGCCAGCAGTACGTTACGAACAGGGTTCCCCTCCTACGAGCAGTACTTC. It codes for CASSTLRTGFPSYEQYF. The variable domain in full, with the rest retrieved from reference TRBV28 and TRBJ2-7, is DVKVTQSSRYLVKRTGEKVFLECVQDMDHENMFWYRQDPGLGLRLIYFSYDVKMKEKGDIPEGYSVSREKKERFSLILESASTNQTSMYLCASSTLRTGFPSYEQYFGPGTRLTVT.

For the CDR3, the DNA is TGCGCCAGCAGCCCTGGACAGAAGAGCTCCTACGAGCAGTACTTC. It translates to CASSPGQKSSYEQYF. The chain employs TRBV5-1 and TRBJ2-5, with TRBD1 as a possible D gene (6 bases). The end of the DNA aligns better with TRBJ2-7, so the J call may be wrong. The CDR3 runs to 15 residues. CDR1 and CDR2 from the germline V gene are SGHRS and YFSETQ.

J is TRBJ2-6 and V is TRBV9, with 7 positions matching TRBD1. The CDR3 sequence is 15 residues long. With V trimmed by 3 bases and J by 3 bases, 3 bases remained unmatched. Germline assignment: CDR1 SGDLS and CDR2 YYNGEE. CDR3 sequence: CASSDQGVGANVLTF. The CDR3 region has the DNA TGTGCCAGCAGCGACCAGGGGGTTGGGGCCAACGTCCTGACTTTC.

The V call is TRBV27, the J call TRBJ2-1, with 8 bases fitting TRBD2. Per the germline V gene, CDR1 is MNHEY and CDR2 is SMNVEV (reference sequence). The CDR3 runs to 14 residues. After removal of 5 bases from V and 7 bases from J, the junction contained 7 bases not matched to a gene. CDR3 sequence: CASSPLGRVNEQFF. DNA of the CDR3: TGTGCCAGCAGTCCCCTCGGGAGGGTGAATGAGCAGTTCTTC.

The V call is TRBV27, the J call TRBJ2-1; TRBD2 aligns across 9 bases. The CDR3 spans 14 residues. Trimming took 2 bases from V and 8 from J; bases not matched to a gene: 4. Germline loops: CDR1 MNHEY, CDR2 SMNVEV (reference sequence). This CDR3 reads CASSLGTSRHEQFF. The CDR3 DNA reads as TGTGCCAGCAGTTTAGGGACTAGCCGGCATGAGCAGTTCTTC.

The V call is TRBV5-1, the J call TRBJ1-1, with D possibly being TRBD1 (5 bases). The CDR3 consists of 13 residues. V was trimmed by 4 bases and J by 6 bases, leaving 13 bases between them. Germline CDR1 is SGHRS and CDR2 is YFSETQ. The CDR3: CASSVNQGPEAFF. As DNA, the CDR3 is TGCGCCAGCAGCGTAAACCAGGGTCCTGAAGCTTTCTTT.

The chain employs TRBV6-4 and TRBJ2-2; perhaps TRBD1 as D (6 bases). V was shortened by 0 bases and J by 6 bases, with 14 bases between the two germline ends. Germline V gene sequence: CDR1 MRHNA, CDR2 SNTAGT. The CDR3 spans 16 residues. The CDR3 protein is CASSDSAGVGSGELFF. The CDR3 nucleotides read TGTGCCAGCAGTGACTCTGCAGGGGTAGGGTCCGGGGAGCTGTTTTTT.

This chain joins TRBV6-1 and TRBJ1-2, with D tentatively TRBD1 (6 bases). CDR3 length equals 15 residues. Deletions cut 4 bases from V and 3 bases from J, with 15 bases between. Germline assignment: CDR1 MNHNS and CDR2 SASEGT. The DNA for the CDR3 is TGTGCCAGCAGTGGCCGGGACACGACCGACTATGGCTACACCTTC. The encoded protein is CASSGRDTTDYGYTF.

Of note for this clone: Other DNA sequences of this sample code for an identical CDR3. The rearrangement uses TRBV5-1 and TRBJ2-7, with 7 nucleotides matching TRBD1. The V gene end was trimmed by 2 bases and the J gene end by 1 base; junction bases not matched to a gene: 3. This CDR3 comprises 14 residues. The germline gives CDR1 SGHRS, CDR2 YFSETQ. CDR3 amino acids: CASSLQGSSYEQYF. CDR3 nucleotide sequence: TGCGCCAGCAGCTTACAGGGGAGTTCCTACGAGCAGTACTTC.

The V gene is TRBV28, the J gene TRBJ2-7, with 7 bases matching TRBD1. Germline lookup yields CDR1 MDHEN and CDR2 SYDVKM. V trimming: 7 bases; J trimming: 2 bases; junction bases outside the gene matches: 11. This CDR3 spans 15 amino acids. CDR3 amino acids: CASTPGTESAYEQYF. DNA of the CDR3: TGTGCCAGCACCCCCGGGACAGAGAGTGCCTACGAGCAGTACTTC.

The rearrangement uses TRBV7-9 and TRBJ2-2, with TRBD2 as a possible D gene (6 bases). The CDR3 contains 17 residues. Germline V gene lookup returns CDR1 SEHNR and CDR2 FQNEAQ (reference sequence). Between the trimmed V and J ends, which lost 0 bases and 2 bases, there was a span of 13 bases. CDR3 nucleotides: TGTGCCAGCAGCTTAGCGTTGGGGGAGGCTAACACCGGGGAGCTGTTTTTT. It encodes CASSLALGEANTGELFF.

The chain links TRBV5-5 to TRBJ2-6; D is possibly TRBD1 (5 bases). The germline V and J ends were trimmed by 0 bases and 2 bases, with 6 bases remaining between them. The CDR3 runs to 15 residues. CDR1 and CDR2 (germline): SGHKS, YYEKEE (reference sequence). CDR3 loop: CASSLVGAGANVLTF. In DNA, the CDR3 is TGTGCCAGCAGCTTGGTAGGGGCTGGGGCCAACGTCCTGACTTTC.

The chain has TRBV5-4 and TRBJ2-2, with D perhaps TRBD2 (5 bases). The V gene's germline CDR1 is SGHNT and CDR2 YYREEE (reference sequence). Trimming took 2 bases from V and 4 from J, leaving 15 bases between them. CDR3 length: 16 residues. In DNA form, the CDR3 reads TGTGCCAGCAGCTTAGGCGGAGGACCGCGCACCGGGGAGCTGTTTTTT. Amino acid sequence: CASSLGGGPRTGELFF.

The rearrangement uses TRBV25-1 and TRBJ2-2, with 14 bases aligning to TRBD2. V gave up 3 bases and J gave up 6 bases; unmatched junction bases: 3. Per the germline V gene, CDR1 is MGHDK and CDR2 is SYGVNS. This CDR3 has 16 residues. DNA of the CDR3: TGTGCCAGCAGTGACCCGGGACTAGCGGGAGCCGGGGAGCTGTTTTTT. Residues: CASSDPGLAGAGELFF.

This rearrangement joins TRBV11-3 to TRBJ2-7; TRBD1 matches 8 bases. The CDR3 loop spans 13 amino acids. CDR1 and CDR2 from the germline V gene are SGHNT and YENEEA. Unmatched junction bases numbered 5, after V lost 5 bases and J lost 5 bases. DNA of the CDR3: TGTGCCAGCAGCCGACGACAGGGGAACGAGCAGTACTTC. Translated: CASSRRQGNEQYF.

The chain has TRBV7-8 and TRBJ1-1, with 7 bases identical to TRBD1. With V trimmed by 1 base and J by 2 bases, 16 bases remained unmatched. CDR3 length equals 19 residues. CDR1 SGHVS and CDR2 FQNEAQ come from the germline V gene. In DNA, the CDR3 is TGTGCCAGCAGCTTAGGAACTTCCCCCAACAGGGGCCTAAACACTGAAGCTTTCTTT. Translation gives CASSLGTSPNRGLNTEAFF.

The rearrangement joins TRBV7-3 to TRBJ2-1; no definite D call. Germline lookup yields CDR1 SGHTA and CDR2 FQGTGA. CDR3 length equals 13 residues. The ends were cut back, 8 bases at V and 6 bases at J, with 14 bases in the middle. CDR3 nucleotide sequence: TGTGCCAGCGGCGGTCTAGTAGGCAATGAGCAGTTCTTC. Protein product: CASGGLVGNEQFF. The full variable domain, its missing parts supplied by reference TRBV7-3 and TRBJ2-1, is GAGVSQTPSNKVTEKGKYVELRCDPISGHTALYWYRQSLGQGPEFLIYFQGTGAADDSGLPNDRFFAVRPEGSVSTLKIQRTERGDSAVYLCASGGLVGNEQFFGPGTRLTVL.

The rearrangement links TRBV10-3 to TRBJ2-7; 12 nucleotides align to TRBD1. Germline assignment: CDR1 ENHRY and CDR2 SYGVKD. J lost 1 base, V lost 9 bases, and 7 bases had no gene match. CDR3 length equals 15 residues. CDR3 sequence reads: CAIGTGGVSSYEQYF. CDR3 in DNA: TGTGCCATTGGGACAGGGGGCGTTAGTTCCTACGAGCAGTACTTC.

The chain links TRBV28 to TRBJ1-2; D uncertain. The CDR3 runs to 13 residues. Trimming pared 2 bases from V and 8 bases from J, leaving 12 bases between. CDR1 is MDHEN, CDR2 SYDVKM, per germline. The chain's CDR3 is CASSLGSGRGYTF. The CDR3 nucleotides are TGTGCCAGCAGTTTAGGGAGTGGACGCGGCTACACCTTC.

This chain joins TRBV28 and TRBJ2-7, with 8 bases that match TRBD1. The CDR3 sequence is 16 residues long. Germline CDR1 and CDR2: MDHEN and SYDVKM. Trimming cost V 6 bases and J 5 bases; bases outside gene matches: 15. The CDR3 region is CASSQRGDRGYHEQYF. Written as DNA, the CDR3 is TGTGCCAGCAGCCAAAGGGGAGACAGGGGTTACCACGAGCAGTACTTC. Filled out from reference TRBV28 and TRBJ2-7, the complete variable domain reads DVKVTQSSRYLVKRTGEKVFLECVQDMDHENMFWYRQDPGLGLRLIYFSYDVKMKEKGDIPEGYSVSREKKERFSLILESASTNQTSMYLCASSQRGDRGYHEQYFGPGTRLTVT.